These 14 T cell receptor beta chains were all obtained from the same sample, sequenced in a study of blood T cells in healthy people across ages. Primed by a sample-barcoded 5' primer and a J-beta primer mix, a second PCR proceeded for roughly 7 to 11 cycles. TCRdb reanalysed the 5' RACE reads using MiXCR and keeps one entry per CDR3 protein. The table shows about 1.4 million distinct CDR3 sequences, with roughly 64% occurring only once. Sequencing was carried out using blood. These receptors all stem from a man younger than 35 in good health.

CDR3: CASSQQVTGWNEQYF. CDR3 bases: TGTGCCAGCAGCCAACAGGTAACAGGGTGGAACGAGCAGTACTTC. The J gene is TRBJ2-5, the V gene TRBV3-1, with D possibly matching TRBD1 (6 bases). The DNA end lines up better with TRBJ2-7; the J call may be wrong. The CDR3 contains 15 residues. The germline V gene encodes CDR1 LGHDT and CDR2 YNNKEL (reference sequence).

The rearrangement links TRBV27 to TRBJ1-2; D is undetermined. The CDR3 totals 17 residues. V lost 5 bases, J lost 2 bases, and 21 bases lay in between. The germline gives CDR1 MNHEY, CDR2 SMNVEV (reference sequence). In nucleotides, the CDR3 is TGTGCCAGCAGTCTTCGTCGGACGCCCAATCGGAACTATGGCTACACCTTC. This sequence encodes CASSLRRTPNRNYGYTF.

The CDR3 spells CASSYGVRGDNNEQFF. For the CDR3, the DNA is TGTGCCAGCAGTTACGGCGTGAGGGGGGACAACAATGAGCAGTTCTTC. The V call is TRBV6-5, the J call TRBJ2-1; D might be TRBD1 or TRBD2, each matching 6 bases. V lost 2 bases, J lost 5 bases, and 16 bases lay in between. Germline CDR1 MNHEY, CDR2 SVGAGI. The CDR3 consists of 16 residues.

This clonotype came up a few times. The rearrangement joins TRBV18 to TRBJ2-3; D is ambiguous. Looked up from germline, CDR1 is KGHSH and CDR2 is LQKENI. The CDR3 runs to 15 residues. Trimming took 2 bases from V and 0 from J, leaving 9 bases between them. The CDR3 region is CASSPERASTDTQYF. The CDR3 nucleotides read TGTGCCAGCTCACCAGAAAGGGCTAGCACAGATACGCAGTATTTT.

This clonotype was seen only a few times. The chain links TRBV12-3 or TRBV12-4 to TRBJ1-1; 11 nucleotides match TRBD1. The V gene end was trimmed by 6 bases and the J gene end by 4 bases; junction bases not matched to a gene: 1. The CDR3 contains 13 residues. Written as DNA, the CDR3 is TGTGCCAGCAGGGGACAGGGGGGCACTGAAGCTTTCTTT. Its translation: CASRGQGGTEAFF.

The V and J genes are TRBV27 and TRBJ2-3; a weak D match, TRBD1 (5 bases). CDR1 is MNHEY, CDR2 SMNVEV, per germline (reference sequence). V lost 6 bases and J 6 bases, leaving 16 bases between the germline ends. The CDR3 loop spans 14 amino acids. CDR3 coding DNA: TGTGCCAGCAGGCAGGGTGGATTGGGGGATACGCAGTATTTT. Translation: CASRQGGLGDTQYF.

V is TRBV13 and J is TRBJ1-6, with a weak D call TRBD1 (5 bases). The V gene lost 5 bases and the J gene lost 4 bases, with 15 bases spanning the gap. The CDR3 spans 16 residues. CDR1 and CDR2 from the germline V gene are PRHDT and FYEKMQ (reference sequence). CDR3 amino acids: CASSLTGTEYNSPLHF. The CDR3 DNA reads as TGTGCCAGCAGCCTGACCGGGACGGAGTATAATTCACCCCTCCACTTT. Supplemented by reference TRBV13 and TRBJ1-6, the full variable domain reads AAGVIQSPRHLIKEKRETATLKCYPIPRHDTVYWYQQGPGQDPQFLISFYEKMQSDKGSIPDRFSAQQFSDYHSELNMSSLELGDSALYFCASSLTGTEYNSPLHFGNGTRLTVT.

The chain couples TRBV10-3 to TRBJ2-2, with 7 bases that match TRBD2. The J segment lost 6 bases and the V segment lost 9 bases, leaving 7 bases of the junction unmatched. The germline V gene encodes CDR1 ENHRY and CDR2 SYGVKD. The CDR3 totals 13 residues. CDR3: CAILAGEPGELFF. The CDR3 DNA sequence: TGTGCCATACTGGCGGGGGAACCCGGGGAGCTGTTTTTT.

This chain links TRBV2 with TRBJ2-7; possible D gene TRBD1, 5 bases. The CDR3 runs 14 residues. Germline V CDR1 and CDR2: SNHLY, FYNNEI. The V end was cut by 6 bases, the J end by 1 base, with 13 bases between. CDR3 sequence reads: CASRFQGTSYEQYF. CDR3 DNA: TGTGCCAGCAGGTTCCAGGGAACATCCTACGAGCAGTACTTC.

The V gene is TRBV20-1, the J gene TRBJ2-5; 9 bases line up with TRBD1. Germline CDR1 DFQATT, CDR2 SNEGSKA (reference sequence). The length of the CDR3 is 14 residues. The V gene end was trimmed by 3 bases and the J gene end by 5 bases; junction bases not matched to a gene: 7. The CDR3 protein is CSASGDRAFETQYF. The CDR3 DNA sequence: TGCAGTGCTAGTGGGGACAGGGCGTTTGAGACCCAGTACTTC.

The chain recombines TRBV4-2 with TRBJ2-5; 7 positions match TRBD1. This CDR3 has 14 amino acids. V gave up 3 bases and J gave up 4 bases; unmatched junction bases: 5. Germline V gene data show CDR1 as LGHNA and CDR2 as YNFKEQ. The CDR3 coding sequence is TGTGCCAGCAGCCATCCAGACAGGGCAGAGACCCAGTACTTC. It codes for CASSHPDRAETQYF.

The chain combines TRBV6-1 with TRBJ1-2; TRBD1 aligns across 7 bases. The CDR3 sequence is 17 residues long. Germline CDR1 and CDR2: MNHNS and SASEGT. The V gene end was trimmed by 10 bases and the J gene end by 3 bases; junction bases not matched to a gene: 20. CDR3 nucleotides: TGTGCCACCCAAGGAGAGTTAACAGGGGTGAGGGACTATGGCTACACCTTC. Its translation: CATQGELTGVRDYGYTF.

This clonotype was counted once. V is TRBV7-2 and J is TRBJ2-1, with D unresolved. V was clipped by 5 bases and J by 8 bases, with 10 bases between them. CDR3 length equals 12 residues. Germline V gives CDR1 SGHTA, CDR2 FQGNSA. In nucleotides, the CDR3 is TGTGCCAGCAGCCCAAGCGTACATGAGCAGTTCTTC. It specifies CASSPSVHEQFF.

This chain connects TRBV6-2 or TRBV6-3 to TRBJ1-2; D not resolved. CDR1 is MNHEY and CDR2 is SVGEGT in the germline V gene. Trimming took off 4 bases at V and 8 bases at J, with 17 bases between the two ends. The CDR3 spans 14 residues. CDR3 amino acids: CASSSRTAGSGYTF. The CDR3 region has the DNA TGTGCCAGCAGTTCGAGGACGGCAGGCAGCGGCTACACCTTC.